This TCR beta chain was documented in a study of T cell repertoires in cytomegalovirus infection. Study-wide context: In public TCR beta signatures, there were indications of both CMV infection and matching HLA type. Study findings and constraints: HLA-C-restricted CMV clonotypes gave the most frequent clonotype in two of eight donors.

Comments on this clonotype: What it binds is unknown.

TCRdb re-called the reads through MiXCR, storing one row per CDR3 protein. Of roughly 110,000 distinct CDR3 sequences listed, 10% are singletons. The sequence was collected from a human donor in good health (CMV status not recorded). Some clones in this sample may be carry-over from other donors' samples. Sample: PBMCs, sequenced either directly or after in vitro stimulation (not recorded which).

The CDR3 nucleotides are TGTGCCACGACTAGCGGGGATTACAATGAGCAGTTCTTC. Residues: CATTSGDYNEQFF. The chain links TRBV2 to TRBJ2-1; TRBD2 agrees at 11 bases. This CDR3 contains 13 residues. Per germline, CDR1 SNHLY and CDR2 FYNNEI. V lost 10 bases to trimming and J lost 4 bases; unmatched junction nucleotides: 3.